The T cell receptor (beta chain) under discussion was sequenced for a study of cytomegalovirus exposure and HLA in healthy donors. Generated by immunoSEQ multiplex PCR, the TCRdb table keeps only in-frame clones and is missing some. Of fewer than 200,000 clones listed, more than 75% were seen once; the top ten hold approximately 7.7%. Broader study findings: Many donors carried some public TCRs, although rarity characterized most TCR sequences. Reportedly, diagnosis of cytomegalovirus status by the classifier showed high specificity and sensitivity. Cytomegalovirus association was listed for 170 or so TCR beta chains.

In the case of this clone: Its specificity is not known. Other DNA sequences in the sample encode the same CDR3.

The donors belonged to the 120-subject validation cohort, separate from the roughly 700-subject first cohort. CDR1 SGHRS and CDR2 YFSETQ come from the germline V gene. The CDR3 has 15 amino acids. V dropped 1 base and J dropped 0; count of bases not matched to a gene: 1. The chain couples TRBV5-1 to TRBJ2-5; 9 bases are a match to TRBD2. Material: PBMCs. This clonotype was obtained from a man aged 30 to 45 in good health and CMV-seropositive. CDR3 bases: TGCGCCAGCAGCTTGACTAGCGGGTACCAAGAGACCCAGTACTTC. Translating gives CASSLTSGYQETQYF.